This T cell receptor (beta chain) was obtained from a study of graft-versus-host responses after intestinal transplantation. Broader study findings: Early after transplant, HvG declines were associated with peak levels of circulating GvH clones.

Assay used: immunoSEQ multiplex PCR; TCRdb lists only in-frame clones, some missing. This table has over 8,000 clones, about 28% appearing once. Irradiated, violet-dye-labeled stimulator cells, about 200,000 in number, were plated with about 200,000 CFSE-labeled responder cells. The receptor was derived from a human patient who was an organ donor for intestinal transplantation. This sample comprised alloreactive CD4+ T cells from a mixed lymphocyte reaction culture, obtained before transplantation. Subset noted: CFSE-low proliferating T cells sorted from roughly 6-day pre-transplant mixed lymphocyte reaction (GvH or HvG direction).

CDR3 sequence reads: CASSRAYTEMGNSPLHF. The CDR3 DNA reads as TGTGCCAGCAGCCGTGCCTACACGGAAATGGGTAATTCACCCCTCCACTTT. The V and J genes are TRBV11-3 and TRBJ1-6; no firm D call. The CDR3 loop spans 17 amino acids. The ends were cut back, 5 bases at V and 6 bases at J, with 20 bases in the middle. Germline-derived CDR1 and CDR2 are SGHNT and YENEEA.